The TCR beta chain described here comes from a study of shared clonotypes between healthy human individuals. Only CD45RO-negative cells positively selected for CCR7 counted as naive CD8 cells, so terminally differentiated effector memory CD45RA+ cells were excluded. To note about this clone: Its antigen is currently unknown.

General study results and limits: Roughly 5% of naive CD4 clonotypes were shared across a handful of donors.

Each sorted subset replicate got 200 ng genomic DNA, roughly 33,000 genomes. Assay used: immunoSEQ multiplex PCR; TCRdb lists only in-frame clones, some missing. The table has about 2.2 million clones, around 95% seen once. Germline assignment: CDR1 MNHEY and CDR2 SMNVEV (reference sequence). The CDR3 consists of 16 residues. Trimming stripped 3 bases from V and 2 bases from J, with 14 bases between. The sequence came from a young man in good health. Some clones in this sample may be carry-over from other donors' samples. V usage is TRBV27 and J usage is TRBJ1-5; D possibly corresponds to TRBD1 (5 bases). The specimen sequenced was naive CD8+ T cells from PBMCs. CDR3 DNA sequence: TGTGCCAGCAGTTTCGCTGGAGGGGCCGGCAATCAGCCCCAGCATTTT. Its translation is CASSFAGGAGNQPQHF.